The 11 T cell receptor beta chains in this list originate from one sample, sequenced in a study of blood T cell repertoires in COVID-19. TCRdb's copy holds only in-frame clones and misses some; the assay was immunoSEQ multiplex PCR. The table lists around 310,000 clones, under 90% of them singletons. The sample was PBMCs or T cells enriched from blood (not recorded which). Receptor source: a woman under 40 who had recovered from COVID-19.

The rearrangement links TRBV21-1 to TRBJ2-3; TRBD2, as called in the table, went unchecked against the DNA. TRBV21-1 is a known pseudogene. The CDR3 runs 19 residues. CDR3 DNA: TGTGCCAGCAGCAAAGAGCACGCTTCTATGCGGCTTAGCACAGATACGCAGTATTTT. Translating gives CASSKEHASMRLSTDTQYF.

CDR3 sequence: CASSPEAELSNYGYTF. The CDR3 nucleotides are TGTGCCAGCTCACCCGAGGCGGAGCTTTCTAACTATGGCTACACCTTC. The chain uses TRBV18 and TRBJ1-2; D gene uncertain. Germline lookup yields CDR1 KGHSH and CDR2 LQKENI. Trimming took off 3 bases at V and 0 bases at J, with 14 bases between the two ends. The CDR3 totals 16 residues.

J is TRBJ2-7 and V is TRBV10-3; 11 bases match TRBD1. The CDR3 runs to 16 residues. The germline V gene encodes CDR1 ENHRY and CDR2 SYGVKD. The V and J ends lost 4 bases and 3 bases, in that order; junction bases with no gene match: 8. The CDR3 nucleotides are TGTGCCATCAGTGCAGTAACCGGGACAGGGGGCTACGAGCAGTACTTC. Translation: CAISAVTGTGGYEQYF.

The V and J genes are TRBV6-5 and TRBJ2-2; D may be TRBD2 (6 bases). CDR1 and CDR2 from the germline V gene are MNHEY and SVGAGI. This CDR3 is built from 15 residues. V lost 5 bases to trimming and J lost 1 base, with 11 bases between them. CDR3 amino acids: CASSPRTMNTGELFF. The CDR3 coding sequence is TGTGCCAGCAGTCCCCGGACTATGAACACCGGGGAGCTGTTTTTT.

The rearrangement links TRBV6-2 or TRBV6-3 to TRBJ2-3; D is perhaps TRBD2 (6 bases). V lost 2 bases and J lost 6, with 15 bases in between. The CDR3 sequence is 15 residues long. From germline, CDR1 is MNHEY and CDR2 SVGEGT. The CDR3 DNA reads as TGTGCCAGCAGTTACGATTGGACTACGACCGATACGCAGTATTTT. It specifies CASSYDWTTTDTQYF.

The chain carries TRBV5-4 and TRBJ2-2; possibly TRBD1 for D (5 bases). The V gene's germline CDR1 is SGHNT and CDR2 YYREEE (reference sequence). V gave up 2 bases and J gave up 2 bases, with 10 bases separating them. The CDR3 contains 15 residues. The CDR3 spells CASSLQVINTGELFF. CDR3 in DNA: TGTGCCAGCAGCTTACAGGTTATAAACACCGGGGAGCTGTTTTTT. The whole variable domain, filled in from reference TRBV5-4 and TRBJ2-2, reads ETGVTQSPTHLIKTRGQQVTLRCSSQSGHNTVSWYQQALGQGPQFIFQYYREEENGRGNFPPRFSGLQFPNYSSELNVNALELDDSALYLCASSLQVINTGELFFGEGSRLTVL.

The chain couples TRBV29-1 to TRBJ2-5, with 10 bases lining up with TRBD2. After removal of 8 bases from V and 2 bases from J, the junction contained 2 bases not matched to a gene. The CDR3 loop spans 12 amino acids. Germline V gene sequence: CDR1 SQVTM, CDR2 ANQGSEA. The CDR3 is CSSSGGQETQYF. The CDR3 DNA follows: TGCAGCTCTAGCGGGGGTCAAGAGACCCAGTACTTC.

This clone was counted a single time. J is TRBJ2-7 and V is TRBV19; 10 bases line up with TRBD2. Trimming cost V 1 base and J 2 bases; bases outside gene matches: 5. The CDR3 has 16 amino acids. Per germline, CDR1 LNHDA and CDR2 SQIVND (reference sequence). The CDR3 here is CASSIGGTSGAYEQYF. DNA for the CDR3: TGTGCCAGTAGTATAGGGGGAACTAGCGGGGCCTACGAGCAGTACTTC. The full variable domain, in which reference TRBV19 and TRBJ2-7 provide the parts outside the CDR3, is DGGITQSPKYLFRKEGQNVTLSCEQNLNHDAMYWYRQDPGQGLRLIYYSQIVNDFQKGDIAEGYSVSREKKESFPLTVTSAQKNPTAFYLCASSIGGTSGAYEQYFGPGTRLTVT.

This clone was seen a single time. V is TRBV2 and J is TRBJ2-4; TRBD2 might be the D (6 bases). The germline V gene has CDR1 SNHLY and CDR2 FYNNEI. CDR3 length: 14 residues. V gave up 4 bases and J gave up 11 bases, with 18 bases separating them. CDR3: CASSAVGGAVVQYF. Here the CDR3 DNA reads TGTGCCAGCAGTGCTGTGGGGGGAGCCGTCGTTCAGTACTTC.

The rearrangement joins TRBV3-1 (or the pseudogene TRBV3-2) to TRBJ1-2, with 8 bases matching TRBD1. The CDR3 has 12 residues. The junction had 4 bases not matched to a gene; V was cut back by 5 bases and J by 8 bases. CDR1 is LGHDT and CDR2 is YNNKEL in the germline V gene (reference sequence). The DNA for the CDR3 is TGTGCCAGCAGCGTCGACAGGGGAGGCTACACCTTC. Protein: CASSVDRGGYTF.

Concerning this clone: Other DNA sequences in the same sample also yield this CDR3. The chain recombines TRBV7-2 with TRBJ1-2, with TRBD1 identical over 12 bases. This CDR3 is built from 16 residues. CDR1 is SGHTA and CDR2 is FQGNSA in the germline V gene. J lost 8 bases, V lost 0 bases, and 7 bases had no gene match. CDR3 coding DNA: TGTGCCAGCAGCTTAGCAACGGGACAGGGGGCGGGGGGCTACACCTTC. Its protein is CASSLATGQGAGGYTF.